This TCR beta chain was sequenced in a study of blood T cell repertoires in COVID-19. Study in general: From T cells, B-cell-depleted T cells, or PBMCs came the material, which was cDNA or gDNA.

Clones were sequenced by immunoSEQ multiplex PCR, and TCRdb holds only the in-frame ones, with some missing. The sample holds some 200,000 clones; around 84% are singletons and the top ten take around an eighth. CDR1 is MNHEY and CDR2 is SVGAGI in the germline V gene. The trim removed 5 bases at V and 3 bases at J, leaving 5 bases unmatched. The CDR3 totals 14 residues. The receptor comes from a man between 25 and 39 years old with active or convalescent COVID-19. The chain links TRBV6-5 to TRBJ1-1; 8 bases align to TRBD1. The source material was peripheral blood. The CDR3 protein is CASSLTGAYTEAFF. The CDR3 DNA follows: TGTGCCAGCAGTCTGACAGGGGCTTACACTGAAGCTTTCTTT.